The 29 T cell receptor beta chains presented below share a single source sample, sequenced in a study of technical replicates of blood from a few donors. Profiled with immunoSEQ multiplex PCR; TCRdb holds only in-frame clones, not every one. This sample has about 72,000 clones, with around 93% found just once. The sample consisted of T cells isolated from PBMCs. The source of these receptors is a human donor in good health.

CDR3 DNA: TGTGCCAGCTCACCACGGGACTCGGCTAGCACAGATACGCAGTATTTT. Amino acids: CASSPRDSASTDTQYF. The genes are TRBV18 and TRBJ2-3; possibly TRBD2 for D (6 bases). The CDR3 contains 16 residues. From germline, CDR1 is KGHSH and CDR2 LQKENI. Trimming took off 1 base at V and 0 bases at J, with 11 bases between the two ends.

The chain has TRBV14 and TRBJ2-3; TRBD2 agrees at 7 bases. The ends lost 2 bases at V and 3 bases at J; junction bases unmatched: 5. Germline CDR1 reads SGHDN; CDR2 reads FVKESK. The CDR3 covers 15 residues. DNA of the CDR3: TGTGCCAGCAGCCAATTAGGCGGGAGAACAGATACGCAGTATTTT. Its translation: CASSQLGGRTDTQYF.

V and J are TRBV28 and TRBJ2-5, with 7 bases lining up with TRBD1. V dropped 3 bases and J dropped 2; count of bases not matched to a gene: 6. CDR3 length equals 15 residues. Germline V gives CDR1 MDHEN, CDR2 SYDVKM. The CDR3 DNA reads as TGTGCCAGCAGTTTTTCACAGGGGTTGCAAGAGACCCAGTACTTC. Its protein is CASSFSQGLQETQYF.

V gene TRBV2 combines with J gene TRBJ2-7; 9 bases match TRBD2. Germline CDR1 reads SNHLY; CDR2 reads FYNNEI. The CDR3 is 12 residues long. V lost 8 bases, J lost 3 bases, and 2 bases stayed unmatched. As DNA, the CDR3 is TGTGCCAGCTGGACTAGCGTCTACGAGCAGTACTTC. Protein sequence: CASWTSVYEQYF.

This chain links TRBV14 with TRBJ1-2; D is perhaps TRBD1 (5 bases). Per the germline V gene, CDR1 is SGHDN and CDR2 is FVKESK. The V end was cut by 0 bases, the J end by 8 bases, with 13 bases between. The CDR3 extends over 14 amino acids. The CDR3 region has the DNA TGTGCCAGCAGCCAAGATCTTAACAGGCGGGGCTACACCTTC. As protein: CASSQDLNRRGYTF.

The chain couples TRBV7-9 to TRBJ1-1; perhaps TRBD1 as D (5 bases). Germline V gives CDR1 SEHNR, CDR2 FQNEAQ (reference sequence). Trimming removed 2 bases at V and 6 bases at J, with 7 bases between. The CDR3 length is 12 residues. CDR3 amino acids: CASSLWGAEAFF. In DNA form, the CDR3 reads TGTGCCAGCAGCTTATGGGGGGCTGAAGCTTTCTTT.

CDR3 loop: CASSPPEGARETQYF. The CDR3 coding sequence is TGTGCCAGCAGCCCGCCAGAGGGGGCAAGGGAGACCCAGTACTTC. The chain couples TRBV5-4 to TRBJ2-5; 7 bases fit TRBD1. J lost 5 bases, V lost 4 bases, and 11 bases had no gene match. Germline CDR1 is SGHNT and CDR2 is YYREEE (reference sequence). This CDR3 region has 15 residues.

DNA of the CDR3: TGTGCCAGCAGTTACACAATCCTAGCCAAAAACATTCAGTACTTC. Translation gives CASSYTILAKNIQYF. The chain employs TRBV6-5 and TRBJ2-4; no clear D. V shed 2 bases and J shed 0 bases, with 8 bases lying between them. The CDR3 length is 15 residues. Germline CDR1 is MNHEY and CDR2 is SVGAGI.

The chain joins TRBV9 to TRBJ2-1; no definite D call. This CDR3 has 13 residues. CDR1 and CDR2 (germline): SGDLS, YYNGEE. The germline V and J ends were trimmed by 4 bases and 5 bases, with 10 bases remaining between them. The CDR3 bases are TGTGCCAGCAGCCAATTACAAAACAATGAGCAGTTCTTC. Translation: CASSQLQNNEQFF.

The chain recombines TRBV30 with TRBJ2-7, with 9 positions matching TRBD2. The CDR3 covers 15 residues. Germline trimming cut 5 bases from V and 5 bases from J; bases unmatched to any gene: 13. CDR1 and CDR2 (germline): GTSNPN, SVGIG (reference sequence). CDR3 sequence reads: CAWVHPAGGANEQYF. In DNA form, the CDR3 reads TGTGCCTGGGTTCACCCCGCGGGAGGGGCCAACGAGCAGTACTTC.

The rearrangement uses TRBV30 and TRBJ2-1; the D gene is possibly TRBD2 (6 bases). The CDR3 is 13 residues long. Germline V gives CDR1 GTSNPN, CDR2 SVGIG (reference sequence). V was shortened by 4 bases and J by 6 bases, with 13 bases between the two germline ends. Written as DNA, the CDR3 is TGTGCCTGGACCCCGGGACTTTCCAATGAGCAGTTCTTC. Its protein product is CAWTPGLSNEQFF.

The chain recombines TRBV5-8 with TRBJ1-5; D is perhaps TRBD1 (5 bases). Trimming shortened V by 4 bases and J by 9 bases, and 14 bases separated the two germline ends. The length of the CDR3 is 13 residues. Germline assignment: CDR1 SGHTS and CDR2 YDEGEE. In DNA form, the CDR3 reads TGTGCCAGCAGCGACAGTAGGGTACCGCCCCAGCATTTT. Encoded protein: CASSDSRVPPQHF. The variable domain in full, completed from reference TRBV5-8 and TRBJ1-5, reads EAGVTQSPTHLIKTRGQQATLRCSPISGHTSVYWYQQALGLGLQFLLWYDEGEERNRGNFPPRFSGRQFPNYSSELNVNALELEDSALYLCASSDSRVPPQHFGDGTRLSIL.

This chain's CDR3 is CASSVEYTDTQYF. CDR3 nucleotides: TGTGCCAGCAGTGTCGAGTACACAGATACGCAGTATTTT. The gene calls are TRBV6-4 and TRBJ2-3, with unresolved D. Between the trimmed V and J ends, which lost 4 bases and 2 bases, there was a span of 7 bases. The CDR3 spans 13 residues. Germline V lookup: CDR1 MRHNA, CDR2 SNTAGT.

The chain uses TRBV28 and TRBJ2-7, with 11 positions matching TRBD2. V was clipped by 5 bases and J by 2 bases; unmatched bases: 14. The germline gives CDR1 MDHEN, CDR2 SYDVKM. CDR3 size: 18 residues. Here the CDR3 DNA reads TGTGCCAGCAGTACCCCCGAGGCTAGCGGGAGGATAACCTACGAGCAGTACTTC. It yields the protein CASSTPEASGRITYEQYF. The full variable domain, rest sourced from reference TRBV28 and TRBJ2-7, is DVKVTQSSRYLVKRTGEKVFLECVQDMDHENMFWYRQDPGLGLRLIYFSYDVKMKEKGDIPEGYSVSREKKERFSLILESASTNQTSMYLCASSTPEASGRITYEQYFGPGTRLTVT.

This chain joins TRBV7-2 and TRBJ1-5; 12 bases line up with TRBD1. Germline V lookup: CDR1 SGHTA, CDR2 FQGNSA. V was pared by 7 bases and J by 5 bases, with 6 bases of the junction left unmatched. CDR3 length equals 15 residues. As DNA, the CDR3 is TGTGCCAGCACCGGGACAGGGGGCAGTTATCAGCCCCAGCATTTT. Its protein product is CASTGTGGSYQPQHF.

The chain is built from TRBV2 and TRBJ2-7; tentatively, D is TRBD2 (5 bases). CDR3 length equals 16 residues. CDR1 SNHLY and CDR2 FYNNEI come from the germline V gene. V lost 5 bases and J 3 bases, leaving 20 bases between the germline ends. CDR3 loop: CASSTIDVGRSYEQYF. CDR3 DNA: TGTGCCAGCAGTACCATTGACGTGGGGAGAAGCTACGAGCAGTACTTC. The variable domain in full, completed from reference TRBV2 and TRBJ2-7, reads EPEVTQTPSHQVTQMGQEVILRCVPISNHLYFYWYRQILGQKVEFLVSFYNNEISEKSEIFDDQFSVERPDGSNFTLKIRSTKLEDSAMYFCASSTIDVGRSYEQYFGPGTRLTVT.

The chain recombines TRBV4-2 with TRBJ2-1, with a tentative D call TRBD2 (6 bases). Germline V gene data show CDR1 as LGHNA and CDR2 as YNFKEQ. The CDR3 is 18 amino acids. V was shortened by 0 bases and J by 7 bases, with 22 bases between the two germline ends. The chain's CDR3 is CASSQDNSGPQRRNEQFF. DNA for the CDR3: TGTGCCAGCAGCCAAGATAATAGCGGTCCCCAGCGGAGGAATGAGCAGTTCTTC.

This clone appeared once. The rearrangement uses TRBV6-1 and TRBJ1-4; D perhaps matches TRBD1 (5 bases). Germline loops: CDR1 MNHNS, CDR2 SASEGT. The CDR3 runs 14 residues. Trimming removed 6 bases from V and 8 bases from J, with 16 bases in between. This chain's CDR3 is CASSASGGEEKLFF. The CDR3 DNA follows: TGTGCCAGCAGCGCCTCCGGGGGTGAAGAAAAACTGTTTTTT.

This chain joins TRBV25-1 and TRBJ1-5; maybe TRBD1 (6 bases). This CDR3 has 16 residues. The germline V gene has CDR1 MGHDK and CDR2 SYGVNS. Trimming shortened V by 1 base and J by 7 bases, and 17 bases separated the two germline ends. CDR3 coding DNA: TGTGCCAGCAGTGAATGGGGGCTCGGGGAAAGACAGCCCCAGCATTTT. Protein: CASSEWGLGERQPQHF.

The rearrangement links TRBV4-2 to TRBJ1-5; D not resolved. Germline V gives CDR1 LGHNA, CDR2 YNFKEQ. The CDR3 length is 13 residues. V dropped 0 bases and J dropped 6 bases, with 6 bases sitting between them. The chain's CDR3 is CASSQDFGQPQHF. In nucleotides, the CDR3 is TGTGCCAGCAGCCAAGATTTCGGTCAGCCCCAGCATTTT.

The chain carries TRBV5-8 and TRBJ2-7; D unclear. Per germline, CDR1 SGHTS and CDR2 YDEGEE. The length of the CDR3 is 15 residues. Trimming removed 0 bases from V and 2 bases from J, with 12 bases in between. CDR3 amino acids: CASSLGLDFPYEQYF. As DNA, the CDR3 is TGTGCCAGCAGCTTGGGGCTCGACTTTCCCTACGAGCAGTACTTC.

This chain uses TRBV28 with TRBJ2-2, with TRBD2 identical over 7 bases. J was trimmed by 5 bases and V by 6 bases; bases with no gene match: 3. CDR1 is MDHEN, CDR2 SYDVKM, per germline. This CDR3 is built from 13 residues. CDR3 residues: CASRGLVTGELFF. The CDR3 region has the DNA TGTGCCAGCAGAGGACTAGTGACCGGGGAGCTGTTTTTT.

Only one count was recorded for this clone. The genes are TRBV5-4 and TRBJ2-1; D might be TRBD1 (6 bases). Germline CDR1 and CDR2: SGHNT and YYREEE (reference sequence). V lost 0 bases and J 15 bases, leaving 13 bases between the germline ends. The CDR3 covers 12 residues. The CDR3 DNA is TGTGCCAGCAGCTTGGACAGGGTTAGTTGGTTCTTC. This gives the protein CASSLDRVSWFF.

The chain combines TRBV12-5 with TRBJ1-2; 7 bases are a match to TRBD1. The CDR3 runs 15 residues. With V trimmed by 5 bases and J by 4 bases, 10 bases remained unmatched. Per the germline V gene, CDR1 is LGHNT and CDR2 is FRNRAP. The CDR3 loop is CASGNDSGTAYGYTF. CDR3 bases: TGTGCTAGTGGTAACGATTCCGGGACAGCCTATGGCTACACCTTC.

The V gene is TRBV6-6, the J gene TRBJ1-1; D unclear. The CDR3 has 13 residues. The V gene lost 5 bases and the J gene lost 3 bases, with 10 bases spanning the gap. Per germline, CDR1 MNHNY and CDR2 SVGAGI (reference sequence). CDR3 nucleotides: TGTGCCAGCAGTCCAGTTTTGGACACTGAAGCTTTCTTT. Its translation: CASSPVLDTEAFF.

The rearrangement joins TRBV4-3 to TRBJ2-7, with TRBD1 identical over 7 bases. The germline CDR1 and CDR2 sequences are LGHNA and YSLEER. The CDR3 contains 15 residues. The ends lost 1 base at V and 2 bases at J; junction bases unmatched: 5. The CDR3 region is CASSQASGTAYEQYF. The DNA of the CDR3 is TGCGCCAGCAGCCAAGCCTCCGGGACAGCCTACGAGCAGTACTTC.

The chain links TRBV6-5 to TRBJ1-2, with D perhaps matching TRBD1 (6 bases). Germline assignment: CDR1 MNHEY and CDR2 SVGAGI. CDR3 size: 15 residues. Trimming stripped 6 bases from V and 0 bases from J, with 14 bases between. The CDR3 protein is CASRPSGEANYGYTF. In DNA form, the CDR3 reads TGTGCCAGCAGACCCTCAGGGGAAGCTAACTATGGCTACACCTTC.

The genes are TRBV4-2 and TRBJ2-7, with TRBD2 matching 7 bases. The CDR3 contains 16 residues. Unmatched junction bases numbered 12, after V lost 1 base and J lost 6 bases. Germline V lookup: CDR1 LGHNA, CDR2 YNFKEQ. The CDR3 DNA reads TGTGCCAGCAGCCAAGTTCTGTCTCGGCTAGCGGCCGAGCAGTACTTC. This gives the protein CASSQVLSRLAAEQYF.

The chain recombines TRBV10-2 with TRBJ2-3; 10 bases are shared with TRBD2. Trimming removed 6 bases from V and 4 bases from J; junction bases left unmatched: 7. The CDR3 has 15 residues. Germline assignment: CDR1 WSHSY and CDR2 SAAADI. The CDR3 coding sequence is TGCGCCAGCAGCGCTTCAGCGGGAGGGCCAGATACGCAGTATTTT. Translating gives CASSASAGGPDTQYF.